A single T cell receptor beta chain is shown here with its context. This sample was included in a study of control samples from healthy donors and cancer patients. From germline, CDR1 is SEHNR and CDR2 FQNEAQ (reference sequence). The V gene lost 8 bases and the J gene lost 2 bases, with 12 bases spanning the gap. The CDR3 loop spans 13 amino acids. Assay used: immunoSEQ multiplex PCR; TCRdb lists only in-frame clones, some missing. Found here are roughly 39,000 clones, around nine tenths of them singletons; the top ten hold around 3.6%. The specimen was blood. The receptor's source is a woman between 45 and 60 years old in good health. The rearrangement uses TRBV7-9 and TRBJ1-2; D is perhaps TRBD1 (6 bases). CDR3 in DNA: TGTGCCAGCGAAGAGGGGGGCAACTATGGCTACACCTTC. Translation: CASEEGGNYGYTF.